The present TCR beta chain was sequenced within a study of human T cells and chemical hapten exposure. Whole-study context: Among samples, TCR yields varied mainly because of small differences in pooled library volume.

In the library, unique molecular identifiers were attached to individual cDNA molecules. The authors' processing: Sample TCR totals centred on a median of around 100,000, ranging about 20,000 to 750,000. TCRdb used MiXCR to reprocess the reads, holding one entry per CDR3 protein. What appears here as the V and J calls and clone size reflects TCRdb's work, not the paper's. The table lists 95,000 to 150,000 distinct CDR3 sequences, about 8.9% of them singletons. Comments on this clonotype: Its specificity is unknown.

CDR1 and CDR2 from the germline V gene are ENHRY and SYGVKD. This CDR3 is 16 amino acids long. V lost 2 bases, J lost 6 bases, and 5 bases stayed unmatched. The authors extracted total RNA from unfractionated whole blood. Broader study findings: DPC sensitization produced no change in TCRs with frequency above 1 in 1000.

The rearrangement joins TRBV10-3 to TRBJ1-5, with 12 bases lining up with TRBD1. The TCR originated in a human donor in good health. Some clones in this sample may be carry-over from other donors' samples. Specimen: whole blood. CDR3 nucleotides: TGTGCCATCAGTGAGGGGGGACAGGGGGCGCGTCAGCCCCAGCATTTT. Translated, it gives CAISEGGQGARQPQHF.